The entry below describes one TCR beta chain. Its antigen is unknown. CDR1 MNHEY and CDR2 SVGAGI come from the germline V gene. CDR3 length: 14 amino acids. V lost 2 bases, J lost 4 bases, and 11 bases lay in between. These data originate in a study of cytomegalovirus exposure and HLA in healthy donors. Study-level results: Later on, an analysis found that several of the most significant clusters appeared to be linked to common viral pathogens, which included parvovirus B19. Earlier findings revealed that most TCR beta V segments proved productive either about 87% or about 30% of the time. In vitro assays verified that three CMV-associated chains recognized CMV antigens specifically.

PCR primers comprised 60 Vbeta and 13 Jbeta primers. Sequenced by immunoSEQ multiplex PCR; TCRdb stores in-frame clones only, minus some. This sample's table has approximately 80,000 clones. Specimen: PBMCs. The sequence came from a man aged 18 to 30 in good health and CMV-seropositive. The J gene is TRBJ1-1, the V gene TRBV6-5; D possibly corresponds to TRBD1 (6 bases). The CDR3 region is CASSYGGGATEAFF. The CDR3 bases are TGTGCCAGCAGTTACGGTGGGGGGGCCACTGAAGCTTTCTTT.